Following are 18 T cell receptor beta chains from one sample sequenced in a study of human T cells and chemical hapten exposure. MiXCR, run by TCRdb on the RACE reads, gives a single entry per CDR3 protein. The sample has about 62,000 distinct CDR3 sequences, 6.5% to 8.5% seen once; the top ten hold approximately 1.6%. The time point is: pre-sensitization, week 0. The treatment denotes: therapeutic diphenylcyclopropenone sensitization with weekly scalp DPC. Sequences were derived from whole blood, sampled in connection with sensitization to the hapten diphenylcyclopropenone (DPC). The receptor set was obtained from a woman in her twenties or thirties with alopecia areata. Some clones in this sample may be carry-over from other donors' samples.

Ten or more counts support this clonotype. The CDR3 region is CASRHRWTGTEAFF. CDR3 nucleotides: TGTGCCAGCAGGCACCGGTGGACAGGCACTGAAGCTTTCTTT. The V gene is TRBV2, the J gene TRBJ1-1; TRBD1 agrees at 7 bases. V was pared by 6 bases and J by 4 bases, with 8 bases of the junction left unmatched. This CDR3 has 14 amino acids. The V gene's germline CDR1 is SNHLY and CDR2 FYNNEI.

This clonotype was counted a few times. The chain is built from TRBV19 and TRBJ1-6; the D is unclear. Trimming shortened V by 3 bases and J by 9 bases, and 18 bases separated the two germline ends. The CDR3 spans 16 residues. Germline V gives CDR1 LNHDA, CDR2 SQIVND (reference sequence). The CDR3 DNA reads as TGTGCCAGTAGTATCCGGTGGGAACAAAGCCGTTCACCCCTCCACTTT. Protein: CASSIRWEQSRSPLHF.

This clonotype was observed at least ten times. The chain links TRBV2 to TRBJ1-1, with a tentative D call TRBD1 (5 bases). Germline V CDR1 and CDR2: SNHLY, FYNNEI. The CDR3 consists of 13 residues. The V gene lost 7 bases and the J gene lost 1 base, with 10 bases spanning the gap. DNA for the CDR3: TGTGCCAGCATTTTTCAGGGGAACACTGAAGCTTTCTTT. Translation gives CASIFQGNTEAFF.

This clonotype was counted at least ten times. The rearrangement joins TRBV7-8 to TRBJ2-1; D may be TRBD1 or TRBD2 (5 bases each). V lost 3 bases and J 5 bases, leaving 23 bases between the germline ends. The CDR3 contains 18 residues. Germline V lookup: CDR1 SGHVS, CDR2 FQNEAQ. The CDR3 reads CASSLVRWGTGPNNEQFF. The CDR3 nucleotides read TGTGCCAGCAGCTTGGTACGGTGGGGGACGGGACCCAACAATGAGCAGTTCTTC.

Ten or more counts support this clonotype. The V and J genes are TRBV2 and TRBJ1-2; D uncertain. This CDR3 spans 12 amino acids. The V gene lost 4 bases and the J gene lost 4 bases, with 7 bases spanning the gap. Germline-derived CDR1 and CDR2 are SNHLY and FYNNEI. CDR3 coding DNA: TGTGCCAGCAGTGCACAGCTCTATGGCTACACCTTC. It translates to CASSAQLYGYTF.

Note on this clonotype: This may arise from a read error, as a much more abundant clone is one base away. The chain is built from TRBV29-1 and TRBJ1-1, with D tentatively TRBD1 (5 bases). Germline-derived CDR1 and CDR2 are SQVTM and ANQGSEA. The CDR3 is 15 residues long. Trimming removed 3 bases at V and 1 base at J, with 15 bases between. The CDR3, as DNA: TGCAGCGTTGACAGACGGGGCTCCGGGAACACTGAAGCTTTCTTT. It yields the protein CSVDRRGSGNTEAFF.

This clonotype came up a few times. This chain connects TRBV5-4 to TRBJ1-1; 8 bases fit TRBD1. The V segment lost 5 bases and the J segment 5 bases; nucleotides outside the gene matches: 8. From germline, CDR1 is SGHNT and CDR2 YYREEE (reference sequence). The CDR3 is 14 amino acids. DNA for the CDR3: TGTGCCAGCAGGGCACAGGGGGAAGGGACTGAAGCTTTCTTT. Translating gives CASRAQGEGTEAFF. Variable domain in full (rest from reference TRBV5-4 and TRBJ1-1): ETGVTQSPTHLIKTRGQQVTLRCSSQSGHNTVSWYQQALGQGPQFIFQYYREEENGRGNFPPRFSGLQFPNYSSELNVNALELDDSALYLCASRAQGEGTEAFFGQGTRLTVV.

V and J are TRBV7-8 and TRBJ1-2; 10 positions match TRBD1. Unmatched junction bases numbered 7, after V lost 4 bases and J lost 5 bases. Germline assignment: CDR1 SGHVS and CDR2 FQNEAQ. There are 15 residues in the CDR3. The CDR3 here is CASSSSDRGRYGYTF. CDR3 sequence (DNA): TGTGCCAGCAGCTCTTCCGACAGGGGGCGGTATGGCTACACCTTC. Full variable domain (outside the CDR3, taken from reference TRBV7-8 and TRBJ1-2): GAGVSQSPRYKVAKRGQDVALRCDPISGHVSLFWYQQALGQGPEFLTYFQNEAQLDKSGLPSDRFFAERPEGSVSTLKIQRTQQEDSAVYLCASSSSDRGRYGYTFGSGTRLTVV.

This clonotype was counted ten times or more. The CDR3 bases are TGTGCCAGCAGTTACCGACCGACAGCCAAGAACTATGGCTACACCTTC. This sequence encodes CASSYRPTAKNYGYTF. This chain joins TRBV6-5 and TRBJ1-2; D might be TRBD1 (5 bases). The CDR3 runs to 16 residues. The germline V gene has CDR1 MNHEY and CDR2 SVGAGI. V was clipped by 2 bases and J by 2 bases, with 15 bases between them.

This clonotype was counted at least ten times. The chain combines TRBV12-3 or TRBV12-4 with TRBJ2-5, with D possibly TRBD2 on 6 matching bases. Trimming took off 2 bases at V and 7 bases at J, with 11 bases between the two ends. The CDR3 is 13 residues long. CDR3 sequence: CASSLPGRRTQYF. The CDR3 DNA sequence: TGTGCCAGCAGTTTACCAGGGAGGAGGACCCAGTACTTC.

The V and J genes are TRBV6-5 and TRBJ1-6; TRBD1 matches 7 bases. Trimming cost V 5 bases and J 0 bases; bases outside gene matches: 13. CDR1 is MNHEY and CDR2 is SVGAGI in the germline V gene. The CDR3 has 19 residues. CDR3 DNA sequence: TGTGCCAGCAGTGAGTGGTACCAGGGGGTGAGCTCCTATAATTCACCCCTCCACTTT. Translating gives CASSEWYQGVSSYNSPLHF.

In its sample, this clonotype was seen a few times. The chain employs TRBV7-2 and TRBJ2-5; D is possibly TRBD2 (7 bases). The germline V gene has CDR1 SGHTA and CDR2 FQGNSA. The CDR3 contains 15 residues. V shed 5 bases and J shed 4 bases, with 17 bases lying between them. CDR3 sequence reads: CASSPGGGGGETQYF. Written as DNA, the CDR3 is TGTGCCAGCAGCCCCGGTGGGGGCGGGGGAGAGACCCAGTACTTC.

This clonotype was seen many times. This chain uses TRBV7-9 with TRBJ1-2, with 8 bases aligning to TRBD1. Germline lookup yields CDR1 SEHNR and CDR2 FQNEAQ (reference sequence). V trimming: 3 bases; J trimming: 3 bases; junction bases outside the gene matches: 9. The length of the CDR3 is 16 residues. DNA of the CDR3: TGTGCCAGCAGCTTGCTCATTCAGGGGGCAGACTATGGCTACACCTTC. As protein: CASSLLIQGADYGYTF.

In this sample, this clonotype turned up many times. The chain has TRBV3-1 and TRBJ2-1; 10 nucleotides line up with TRBD2. Trimming at V came to 4 bases and at J to 5 bases, leaving 8 bases not matched to a gene. The CDR3 spans 16 residues. Germline V gives CDR1 LGHDT, CDR2 YNNKEL (reference sequence). The CDR3 is CASSPPLAGADNEQFF. The CDR3 DNA reads TGTGCCAGCAGCCCCCCCCTAGCGGGGGCCGACAATGAGCAGTTCTTC.

This clonotype was observed at least ten times. This chain connects TRBV6-5 to TRBJ2-5; D gene ambiguous. Trimming removed 2 bases from V and 5 bases from J, with 9 bases in between. The germline CDR1 and CDR2 sequences are MNHEY and SVGAGI. The CDR3 runs 13 residues. The CDR3 protein is CASSYSDLETQYF. The DNA of the CDR3 is TGTGCCAGCAGTTACAGCGATTTGGAGACCCAGTACTTC.

This clonotype was seen only a few times. The chain recombines TRBV5-1 with TRBJ1-5, with 9 bases that match TRBD1. The junction had 2 bases not matched to a gene; V was cut back by 4 bases and J by 0 bases. The CDR3 runs 15 residues. The V gene's germline CDR1 is SGHRS and CDR2 YFSETQ. CDR3 in DNA: TGCGCCAGCAGCGTGACAGGGGGTAGCAATCAGCCCCAGCATTTT. It translates to CASSVTGGSNQPQHF.

This clonotype was observed a few times. The V call is TRBV29-1, the J call TRBJ1-2; TRBD1 agrees at 7 bases. V dropped 6 bases and J dropped 0; count of bases not matched to a gene: 10. CDR3 size: 15 residues. Germline lookup yields CDR1 SQVTM and CDR2 ANQGSEA. CDR3 protein: CSVDGQDPTNYGYTF. DNA for the CDR3: TGCAGCGTAGACGGACAGGACCCGACTAACTATGGCTACACCTTC.

Remarks on this clonotype: Given a much more abundant clone one base away, this may be a read error. The chain joins TRBV7-9 to TRBJ2-1; the D call may be TRBD1 or TRBD2 (5 bases each). This CDR3 is 16 amino acids long. Trimming left V 0 bases short and J 2 bases short, with 11 bases between. The V gene's germline CDR1 is SEHNR and CDR2 FQNEAQ (reference sequence). This CDR3 reads CASSLARGVAYNEQFF. The CDR3 DNA sequence: TGTGCCAGCAGCTTAGCTAGGGGAGTGGCCTACAATGAGCAGTTCTTC. Full variable domain (missing parts from reference TRBV7-9 and TRBJ2-1): DTGVSQNPRHKITKRGQNVTFRCDPISEHNRLYWYRQTLGQGPEFLTYFQNEAQLEKSRLLSDRFSAERPKGSFSTLEIQRTEQGDSAMYLCASSLARGVAYNEQFFGPGTRLTVL.